The clone carrying this T cell receptor beta chain came up once. This entry is derived from a study of T cell responses to AZD1222 COVID-19 vaccine. Some clones are missing from TCRdb's copy, which holds only in-frame ones; the method was immunoSEQ multiplex PCR. The table has some 120,000 clones, around 91% seen once. V lost 6 bases and J 6 bases, leaving 15 bases between the germline ends. Germline lookup yields CDR1 KGHSH and CDR2 LQKENI. The CDR3 consists of 13 residues. The sample was peripheral blood, taken 28 days after the second AZD1222 dose. The sequence was obtained from an adult who received the AZD1222 COVID-19 vaccine. The chain has TRBV18 and TRBJ2-7, with TRBD2 as a possible D gene (6 bases). CDR3 bases: TGTGCCAGCTCGGAACTCGGGGGTCCCGAGCAGTACTTC. Translating it yields CASSELGGPEQYF. Full variable domain (remainder filled in from reference TRBV18 and TRBJ2-7): NAGVMQNPRHLVRRRGQEARLRCSPMKGHSHVYWYRQLPEEGLKFMVYLQKENIIDESGMPKERFSAEFPKEGPSILRIQQVVRGDSAAYFCASSELGGPEQYFGPGTRLTVT.